This T cell receptor (beta chain) stems from a study of control samples from healthy donors and cancer patients. The protocol was immunoSEQ multiplex PCR, while the TCRdb copy is restricted to in-frame clones and leaves out a portion. The data show about 70,000 clones, more than 75% seen once. This CDR3 is 14 amino acids long. V lost 1 base to trimming and J lost 9 bases, with 14 bases between them. Germline V lookup: CDR1 LGHDT, CDR2 YNNKEL (reference sequence). This TCR came from a woman between 45 and 60 years old with head and neck cancer. V and J are TRBV3-1 (or the pseudogene TRBV3-2) and TRBJ2-3, with D unresolved. Sequencing was carried out using PBMCs. CDR3 coding DNA: TGTGCCAGCAGCCAAGGAATGGCCAACCCAACGCAGTATTTT. This codes for CASSQGMANPTQYF.